The next 15 T cell receptor beta chains were all read from a single sample in a study of PD-1 blockade in mismatch repair-deficient tumors. Sequencing was performed with immunoSEQ multiplex PCR; in TCRdb, only in-frame clones are kept and a portion is missing. The sample has 100,000 to 150,000 clones; 70% to 90% are singletons. The starting material was peripheral blood, obtained 44 weeks after starting pembrolizumab. All receptors come from an adult with mismatch repair-deficient cancer.

The chain uses TRBV4-3 and TRBJ2-6; 8 nucleotides match TRBD2. V shed 0 bases, J shed 1 base, and the junction held 5 bases outside the gene matches. The CDR3 runs to 18 residues. The germline V gene encodes CDR1 LGHNA and CDR2 YSLEER. CDR3 nucleotides: TGCGCCAGCAGCCAAGAACGGGGGGGATGGTCTGGGGCCAACGTCCTGACTTTC. It is translated as CASSQERGGWSGANVLTF.

V and J are TRBV7-6 and TRBJ2-5, with 7 nucleotides matching TRBD2. V lost 2 bases to trimming and J lost 2 bases; unmatched junction nucleotides: 8. This CDR3 region has 16 residues. Germline loops: CDR1 SGHVS, CDR2 FNYEAQ. As DNA, the CDR3 is TGTGCCAGCAGCTTAATGACTGCGGGGGAACAAGAGACCCAGTACTTC. Protein: CASSLMTAGEQETQYF.

The chain links TRBV25-1 to TRBJ1-2; unclear D gene. The CDR3 sequence is 12 residues long. CDR1 is MGHDK and CDR2 is SYGVNS in the germline V gene. With 2 bases removed from V and 7 bases from J, the gap between germline ends came to 8 bases. CDR3 in amino acids: CASSEVRLGYTF. The CDR3 DNA sequence: TGTGCCAGCAGTGAAGTCAGACTTGGCTACACCTTC.

The rearrangement joins TRBV5-6 to TRBJ2-1; a weak D match, TRBD2 (5 bases). CDR3 length equals 13 residues. Looked up from germline, CDR1 is SGHDT and CDR2 is YYEEEE. V dropped 5 bases and J dropped 8 bases, with 14 bases sitting between them. The CDR3 region has the DNA TGTGCCAGCAGACCGGAGGCGGGCGATGAGCAGTTCTTC. Its translation is CASRPEAGDEQFF.

This clone was observed a few times. The rearrangement uses TRBV30 and TRBJ1-2; 10 bases are shared with TRBD1. V shed 1 base and J 6 bases; nucleotides not matched to a gene: 2. This CDR3 comprises 13 residues. Germline CDR1 and CDR2: GTSNPN and SVGIG (reference sequence). This CDR3 is CAWSGGTGDGYTF. Written as DNA, the CDR3 is TGTGCCTGGAGTGGAGGGACAGGGGATGGCTACACCTTC.

This chain connects TRBV6-6 to TRBJ2-1; 7 bases fit TRBD1. Losses at the gene ends were 2 bases for V and 10 bases for J; bases not matched to a gene: 5. Per germline, CDR1 MNHNY and CDR2 SVGAGI (reference sequence). The CDR3 contains 13 residues. The CDR3 sequence is CASSYPGTVEQFF. The CDR3 DNA sequence: TGTGCCAGCAGTTACCCCGGGACAGTCGAGCAGTTCTTC.

The rearrangement joins TRBV19 to TRBJ1-1, with a weak D call TRBD1 (5 bases). This CDR3 contains 16 residues. Trimming took off 4 bases at V and 4 bases at J, with 19 bases between the two ends. CDR1 and CDR2 (germline): LNHDA, SQIVND (reference sequence). DNA of the CDR3: TGTGCCAGTAGTAATCTTCCGGGACTCTCGGGCACTGAAGCTTTCTTT. It is translated as CASSNLPGLSGTEAFF.

This chain joins TRBV4-3 and TRBJ2-1, with 10 bases lining up with TRBD1. In germline, CDR1 is LGHNA, CDR2 YSLEER. V gave up 3 bases and J gave up 6 bases; unmatched junction bases: 2. The CDR3 has 14 amino acids. CDR3 sequence (DNA): TGCGCCAGCAGCCAGGGGACAGGGGTCAATGAGCAGTTCTTC. Amino acid sequence: CASSQGTGVNEQFF.

The genes are TRBV27 and TRBJ2-3, with D tentatively TRBD1 or TRBD2 (6 bases each). Germline values: CDR1 MNHEY, CDR2 SMNVEV (reference sequence). V was clipped by 8 bases and J by 1 base, with 16 bases between them. CDR3 length: 15 amino acids. This chain's CDR3 is CASGIPGGGTDTQYF. The CDR3, as DNA: TGTGCCAGCGGCATTCCCGGGGGCGGCACAGATACGCAGTATTTT.

A single count supports this clone. The genes are TRBV5-7 and TRBJ2-1; D is uncertain. TRBV5-7 is placed among ORFs of uncertain function. This CDR3 is 14 amino acids long. V was trimmed by 0 bases and J by 2 bases, leaving 6 bases between them. The CDR3 region has the DNA TGTGCCAGCAGCTTGGCCCATACCTACAATGAGCAGTTCTTC. It is translated as CASSLAHTYNEQFF.

The chain recombines TRBV6-5 with TRBJ2-1; TRBD1 aligns across 7 bases. Trimming cost V 1 base and J 4 bases; bases outside gene matches: 4. Germline V CDR1 and CDR2: MNHEY, SVGAGI. This CDR3 contains 15 residues. Here the CDR3 DNA reads TGTGCCAGCAGTTACTTGGACAGGCCTTACAATGAGCAGTTCTTC. It codes for CASSYLDRPYNEQFF.

For the CDR3, the DNA is TGCGCCAGCAGCAAGGTGGATCGGGGTCCCTACGAGCAGTACTTC. It yields the protein CASSKVDRGPYEQYF. The chain has TRBV4-1 and TRBJ2-7; D might be TRBD2 (5 bases). V was clipped by 5 bases and J by 2 bases, with 16 bases between them. CDR3 length: 15 amino acids. Germline V gene lookup returns CDR1 MGHRA and CDR2 YSYEKL.

The rearrangement joins TRBV11-2 to TRBJ2-1, with 12 bases lining up with TRBD2. With V trimmed by 4 bases and J by 0 bases, 1 base remained unmatched. The CDR3 runs to 16 residues. Germline-derived CDR1 and CDR2 are SGHAT and FQNNGV. CDR3 sequence reads: CASSSTSGSSYNEQFF. CDR3 DNA sequence: TGTGCCAGCAGCTCGACTAGCGGGAGCTCCTACAATGAGCAGTTCTTC.

This clone occurred a few times. V is TRBV9 and J is TRBJ2-1, with D uncertain. V lost 0 bases and J lost 9, with 7 bases in between. This CDR3 region has 12 residues. Germline CDR1 reads SGDLS; CDR2 reads YYNGEE. CDR3 residues: CASSVGFVEQFF. For the CDR3, the DNA is TGTGCCAGCAGCGTAGGTTTCGTTGAGCAGTTCTTC.

The V and J genes are TRBV14 and TRBJ2-4; D could derive from TRBD1 or TRBD2 (6 bases each). Trimming pared 1 base from V and 9 bases from J, leaving 10 bases between. This CDR3 spans 13 amino acids. Germline CDR1 SGHDN, CDR2 FVKESK. This CDR3 is CASSQGLGGIQYF. The CDR3, as DNA: TGTGCCAGCAGCCAAGGACTAGGGGGCATTCAGTACTTC.